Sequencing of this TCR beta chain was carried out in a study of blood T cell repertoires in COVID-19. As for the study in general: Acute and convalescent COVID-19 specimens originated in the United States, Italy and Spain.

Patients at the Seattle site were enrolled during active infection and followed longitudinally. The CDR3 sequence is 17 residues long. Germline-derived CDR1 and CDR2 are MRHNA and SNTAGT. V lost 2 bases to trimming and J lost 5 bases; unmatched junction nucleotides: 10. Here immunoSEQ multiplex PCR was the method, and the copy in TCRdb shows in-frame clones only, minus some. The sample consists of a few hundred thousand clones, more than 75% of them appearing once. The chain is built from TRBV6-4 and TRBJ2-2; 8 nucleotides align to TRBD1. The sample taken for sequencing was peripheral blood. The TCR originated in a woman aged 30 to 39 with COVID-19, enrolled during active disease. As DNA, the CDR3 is TGTGCCAGCAGTGACGCTCCGGGACAGGCCCATACCGGGGAGCTGTTTTTT. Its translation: CASSDAPGQAHTGELFF.